These 5 T cell receptor beta chains came from one sample sequenced in a study of blood T cell repertoires in COVID-19 (dated by TCRdb to about 2020). Library method: the immunoSEQ multiplex PCR assay. TCRdb carries this immuneACCESS record with in-frame sequences only. Its versions omit some clonotypes, under half of them owing to an unresolved V gene in the studies checked, with the rest unexplained. The sample has fewer than 300,000 clones on record, approximately 90% of them singletons. Clones ranked in the top ten supply 0.95% to 1.5% of the sample. Specimen: PBMCs or T cells enriched from blood (not recorded which). The receptors were gathered from a woman aged 35 to 49 with acute COVID-19.

J is TRBJ2-2 and V is TRBV6-5; D is possibly TRBD1 (6 bases). Germline V gene data show CDR1 as MNHEY and CDR2 as SVGAGI. V was clipped by 5 bases and J by 3 bases, with 7 bases between them. This CDR3 has 13 amino acids. Here the CDR3 reads CASSRTDTGELFF. Written as DNA, the CDR3 is TGTGCCAGCAGTCGGACAGACACCGGGGAGCTGTTTTTT.

This chain connects TRBV27 to TRBJ1-2; 7 bases align to TRBD1. J was trimmed by 5 bases and V by 4 bases; bases with no gene match: 13. The CDR3 length is 16 residues. CDR1 and CDR2 (germline): MNHEY, SMNVEV (reference sequence). DNA of the CDR3: TGTGCCAGCAGTTCGGACAGGCAGAACCCGGTATATGGCTACACCTTC. This encodes CASSSDRQNPVYGYTF.

V and J are TRBV2 and TRBJ1-4; TRBD1 might be the D (6 bases). The CDR3 sequence is 14 residues long. V was shortened by 2 bases and J by 3 bases, with 7 bases between the two germline ends. Germline V lookup: CDR1 SNHLY, CDR2 FYNNEI. CDR3 DNA sequence: TGTGCCAGCAGTGAACAGGGGTCTAATGAAAAACTGTTTTTT. This translates into CASSEQGSNEKLFF.

The chain has TRBV5-1 and TRBJ2-1, with TRBD1 matching over 8 bases. The CDR3 consists of 19 residues. V shed 4 bases, J shed 2 bases, and the junction held 17 bases outside the gene matches. Germline assignment: CDR1 SGHRS and CDR2 YFSETQ. This CDR3 is CASSATGGRSSGTYNEQFF. In nucleotides, the CDR3 is TGCGCCAGCAGCGCCACAGGGGGGCGATCGTCGGGGACCTACAATGAGCAGTTCTTC.

Written as DNA, the CDR3 is TGTGCCAGTCGTCCGGGACAGGGAGGAGAAAAACTGTTTTTT. This translates into CASRPGQGGEKLFF. J is TRBJ1-4 and V is TRBV18, with 9 positions matching TRBD1. In germline, CDR1 is KGHSH, CDR2 LQKENI. After removal of 9 bases from V and 8 bases from J, the junction contained 10 bases not matched to a gene. This CDR3 is built from 14 residues.